The 20 T cell receptor beta chains given below trace back to one sample, sequenced in a study of T cell responses to AZD1222 COVID-19 vaccine. The repertoire was sequenced with immunoSEQ multiplex PCR; TCRdb's copy has only in-frame clones and lacks some. The repertoire holds 150,000 to 200,000 clones, with around nine tenths as singletons. Here the sequenced sample was peripheral blood, taken 28 days after the second dose of the MenACWY control vaccine. The source of these receptors is an adult who received the MenACWY meningococcal vaccine as a control.

The CDR3 is CSVDRDGTKNEQFF. CDR3 in DNA: TGCAGCGTTGACAGAGACGGGACCAAGAATGAGCAGTTCTTC. The chain is built from TRBV29-1 and TRBJ2-1; D may correspond to TRBD1 or TRBD2 (5 bases each). V was pared by 3 bases and J by 7 bases, with 16 bases between. The CDR3 spans 14 residues. The germline gives CDR1 SQVTM, CDR2 ANQGSEA.

The chain is built from TRBV27 and TRBJ2-1; TRBD1 matches 11 bases. The germline V gene has CDR1 MNHEY and CDR2 SMNVEV (reference sequence). The J segment lost 7 bases and the V segment lost 6 bases, leaving 5 bases of the junction unmatched. There are 14 residues in the CDR3. CDR3 sequence (DNA): TGTGCCAGCAGACGGGACAGGGGGTGGAATGAGCAGTTCTTC. Amino acids: CASRRDRGWNEQFF.

This chain links TRBV5-1 with TRBJ2-2; D possibly corresponds to TRBD1 (7 bases). Germline lookup yields CDR1 SGHRS and CDR2 YFSETQ. This CDR3 contains 17 residues. V lost 1 base and J 5 bases, leaving 18 bases between the germline ends. The CDR3 is CASSLTTAPGGTGELFF. Written as DNA, the CDR3 is TGCGCCAGCAGCTTGACAACAGCCCCAGGGGGGACCGGGGAGCTGTTTTTT. The full variable domain, its missing parts supplied by reference TRBV5-1 and TRBJ2-2, is KAGVTQTPRYLIKTRGQQVTLSCSPISGHRSVSWYQQTPGQGLQFLFEYFSETQRNKGNFPGRFSGRQFSNSRSEMNVSTLELGDSALYLCASSLTTAPGGTGELFFGEGSRLTVL.

V usage is TRBV30 and J usage is TRBJ1-5, with a weak D call TRBD1 (5 bases). Between the trimmed V and J ends, which lost 2 bases and 4 bases, there was a span of 21 bases. Per germline, CDR1 GTSNPN and CDR2 SVGIG (reference sequence). This CDR3 region has 17 residues. CDR3 protein: CAWSTGGRSTLNQPQHF. CDR3 sequence (DNA): TGTGCCTGGAGTACAGGCGGGCGGTCTACCCTTAATCAGCCCCAGCATTTT.

This chain uses TRBV7-2 with TRBJ1-6, with TRBD1 matching over 9 bases. Trimming took 5 bases from V and 5 from J; bases not matched to a gene: 4. CDR3 length: 15 residues. Germline CDR1 is SGHTA and CDR2 is FQGNSA. CDR3 sequence reads: CASSPGQGNNSPLHF. Here the CDR3 DNA reads TGTGCCAGCAGCCCGGGACAGGGTAATAATTCACCCCTCCACTTT. The full variable domain, its missing parts supplied by reference TRBV7-2 and TRBJ1-6, is GAGVSQSPSNKVTEKGKDVELRCDPISGHTALYWYRQSLGQGLEFLIYFQGNSAPDKSGLPSDRFSAERTGGSVSTLTIQRTQQEDSAVYLCASSPGQGNNSPLHFGNGTRLTVT.

V is TRBV20-1 and J is TRBJ2-2; D not certain. The germline V gene encodes CDR1 DFQATT and CDR2 SNEGSKA (reference sequence). The CDR3 is made up of 11 amino acids. V lost 6 bases, J lost 8 bases, and 10 bases lay in between. The CDR3 protein is CSADWTGELFF. CDR3 nucleotide sequence: TGCAGTGCCGACTGGACGGGGGAGCTGTTTTTT.

This chain links TRBV13 with TRBJ2-5, with TRBD2 matching over 8 bases. The CDR3 runs to 17 residues. Germline lookup yields CDR1 PRHDT and CDR2 FYEKMQ (reference sequence). The J segment lost 2 bases and the V segment lost 1 base, leaving 9 bases of the junction unmatched. The DNA of the CDR3 is TGTGCCAGCAGCTTAGTAAAGGTTCTAGCGGGTCAAGAGACCCAGTACTTC. Residues: CASSLVKVLAGQETQYF.

CDR3: CSVTGTSGRGEQYF. The CDR3 DNA sequence: TGCAGCGTTACCGGGACTAGCGGGAGAGGCGAGCAGTACTTC. The chain recombines TRBV29-1 with TRBJ2-7; 14 bases line up with TRBD2. In germline, CDR1 is SQVTM, CDR2 ANQGSEA. This CDR3 spans 14 amino acids. The V gene end was trimmed by 5 bases and the J gene end by 6 bases; junction bases not matched to a gene: 6.

The V call is TRBV24-1, the J call TRBJ1-1; D not resolved. Trimming cost V 12 bases and J 1 base, with 11 bases left between them. Germline CDR1 KGHDR, CDR2 SFDVKD. The CDR3 totals 12 residues. CDR3 sequence (DNA): TGTGCCGTTGACGGCGAGAACACTGAAGCTTTCTTT. Translation gives CAVDGENTEAFF.

The chain carries TRBV7-8 and TRBJ1-3; D gene unclear. V lost 0 bases and J lost 4, with 4 bases in between. CDR1 SGHVS and CDR2 FQNEAQ come from the germline V gene. The CDR3 totals 13 residues. CDR3 loop: CASSLAYGNTIYF. CDR3 sequence (DNA): TGTGCCAGCAGCTTAGCATACGGAAACACCATATATTTT.

CDR3 amino acids: CASSSHSGSNEKLFF. The CDR3 nucleotides read TGTGCCAGCAGTAGTCACTCAGGGAGTAATGAAAAACTGTTTTTT. The rearrangement joins TRBV28 to TRBJ1-4; perhaps TRBD1 as D (5 bases). Trimming removed 5 bases at V and 4 bases at J, with 14 bases between. This CDR3 spans 15 amino acids. Germline CDR1 reads MDHEN; CDR2 reads SYDVKM.

This sequence joins TRBV19 and TRBJ2-2, with D unclear. Trimming took 5 bases from V and 4 from J, leaving 17 bases between them. Germline V gene data show CDR1 as LNHDA and CDR2 as SQIVND (reference sequence). The CDR3 contains 16 residues. This CDR3 is CASSPPGVRPTGELFF. As DNA, the CDR3 is TGTGCCAGTAGTCCGCCTGGCGTCCGTCCCACCGGGGAGCTGTTTTTT.

The chain combines TRBV7-2 with TRBJ2-2; 10 bases are shared with TRBD2. Germline loops: CDR1 SGHTA, CDR2 FQGNSA. V shed 11 bases and J 4 bases; nucleotides not matched to a gene: 7. The length of the CDR3 is 14 residues. The CDR3 coding sequence is TGTGCCGGCGAAGCGGGAGGGTTCACCGGGGAGCTGTTTTTT. Translated: CAGEAGGFTGELFF.

The rearrangement uses TRBV5-4 and TRBJ1-2; a possible D gene is TRBD1 (6 bases). CDR1 is SGHNT, CDR2 YYREEE, per germline (reference sequence). V lost 2 bases to trimming and J lost 2 bases, with 19 bases between them. This CDR3 has 17 amino acids. CDR3 amino acids: CASSLRGAGRDNYGYTF. CDR3 DNA sequence: TGTGCCAGCAGCTTACGGGGGGCGGGAAGGGACAACTATGGCTACACCTTC.

The gene calls are TRBV28 and TRBJ2-7, with 7 bases that match TRBD1. J was trimmed by 3 bases and V by 3 bases; bases with no gene match: 23. CDR1 and CDR2 from the germline V gene are MDHEN and SYDVKM. The CDR3 has 20 residues. The CDR3 DNA reads TGTGCCAGCAGTTTCCCTACAGCGACAGGGTCGAAGAGCAGTAGCTACGAGCAGTACTTC. Its protein is CASSFPTATGSKSSSYEQYF.

V and J are TRBV10-3 and TRBJ1-1, with a possible D match to TRBD1 (5 bases). The CDR3 extends over 14 amino acids. Trimming shortened V by 4 bases and J by 1 base, and 10 bases separated the two germline ends. From germline, CDR1 is ENHRY and CDR2 SYGVKD. The CDR3 spells CAISVAGQNTEAFF. As DNA, the CDR3 is TGTGCCATCAGTGTGGCAGGGCAGAACACTGAAGCTTTCTTT.

The chain is built from TRBV9 and TRBJ2-3; 9 bases fit TRBD1. With V trimmed by 0 bases and J by 4 bases, 6 bases remained unmatched. CDR1 is SGDLS and CDR2 is YYNGEE in the germline V gene. The length of the CDR3 is 16 residues. The CDR3 protein is CASSVDRTGVPDTQYF. The CDR3 DNA reads TGTGCCAGCAGCGTAGATCGGACAGGGGTCCCAGATACGCAGTATTTT.

This clone was picked up one time. V gene TRBV6-5 combines with J gene TRBJ2-5; D possibly corresponds to TRBD1 (7 bases). This CDR3 spans 13 amino acids. Per germline, CDR1 MNHEY and CDR2 SVGAGI. V was shortened by 8 bases and J by 5 bases, with 15 bases between the two germline ends. As DNA, the CDR3 is TGTGCCAGCGGGAAGACAGGGAGGGAGACCCAGTACTTC. Its protein product is CASGKTGRETQYF.

Turning to this clone: The sample holds other DNA sequences that translate to the same CDR3. The rearrangement joins TRBV28 to TRBJ2-7; 10 bases are a match to TRBD1. With V trimmed by 6 bases and J by 4 bases, 9 bases remained unmatched. Germline CDR1 is MDHEN and CDR2 is SYDVKM. CDR3 size: 15 residues. CDR3: CASSPLGQGIYEQYF. The CDR3 nucleotides read TGTGCCAGCAGCCCCCTGGGACAGGGGATATACGAGCAGTACTTC. The variable domain in full, completed from reference TRBV28 and TRBJ2-7, reads DVKVTQSSRYLVKRTGEKVFLECVQDMDHENMFWYRQDPGLGLRLIYFSYDVKMKEKGDIPEGYSVSREKKERFSLILESASTNQTSMYLCASSPLGQGIYEQYFGPGTRLTVT.

The chain links TRBV18 to TRBJ1-1, with 8 bases aligning to TRBD1. There are 16 residues in the CDR3. J lost 0 bases, V lost 1 base, and 4 bases had no gene match. CDR1 is KGHSH, CDR2 LQKENI, per germline. This chain's CDR3 is CASSPRLGQVNTEAFF. In DNA, the CDR3 is TGTGCCAGCTCACCACGACTGGGACAGGTGAACACTGAAGCTTTCTTT.